A selection of T cell receptor beta chains follows, all from one sample in a study of blood T cell repertoires in COVID-19. TCRdb's table, derived via immunoSEQ multiplex PCR, lists solely in-frame clones and lacks some. There are about 150,000 clones in the sample; roughly 84% occur only once, and roughly 34% lies in the top ten. Material for sequencing was peripheral blood. These receptors were obtained from a human donor in a cohort sampled during active COVID-19. Both conserved end residues are part of each CDR3. Fields, in order: V gene, clone size, J gene, CDR3 protein. Only some rows state a clone size, as once, few, many or a class for expanded clones.

V: TRBV6-6
size: NA
J: TRBJ2-5
CDR3: CASSYSGGLQETQYF

V: TRBV4-3
size: NA
J: TRBJ1-6
CDR3: CASSQMTENSPLHF

V: TRBV7-9
size: NA
J: TRBJ1-1
CDR3: CASSLEGGAGTEAFF

V: TRBV28
size: few
J: TRBJ2-3
CDR3: CATLDSGTDTQYF

V: TRBV9
size: NA
J: TRBJ1-1
CDR3: CASSTHSNTEAFF

V: TRBV7-9
size: NA
J: TRBJ1-1
CDR3: CASSSLPTGGEGTEAFF

V: TRBV15
size: NA
J: TRBJ1-4
CDR3: CATSIPGRREKLFF

V: TRBV5-1
size: NA
J: TRBJ2-1
CDR3: CASSFGQGVDEQFF

V: TRBV7-2
size: NA
J: TRBJ2-1
CDR3: CASSLEGAVNEQFF

V: TRBV30
size: NA
J: TRBJ1-2
CDR3: CAWSAGQGGGYTF

V: TRBV19
size: NA
J: TRBJ2-3
CDR3: CASSLGLARGDTQYF

V: TRBV19
size: NA
J: TRBJ1-1
CDR3: CASSDTGNTEAFF

V: TRBV18
size: NA
J: TRBJ1-3
CDR3: CASSPPGQGPGNTIYF

V: TRBV5-1
size: NA
J: TRBJ2-3
CDR3: CASTPSRGALTDTQYF

V: TRBV19
size: NA
J: TRBJ2-2
CDR3: CASSGTSVNTGELFF

V: TRBV19
size: NA
J: TRBJ1-1
CDR3: CASTGRSTEAFF

V: TRBV30
size: once
J: TRBJ2-5
CDR3: CAWSIGTGSKRWTQYF

V: TRBV4-1
size: NA
J: TRBJ1-2
CDR3: CASSHGVSTTYGYTF

V: TRBV5-1
size: NA
J: TRBJ2-3
CDR3: CASSSGQAGVDTQYF

V: TRBV2
size: once
J: TRBJ2-3
CDR3: CASRLAGAGDTQYF

V: TRBV18
size: NA
J: TRBJ1-3
CDR3: CASSLPGDRGNTIYF

V: TRBV10-1
size: NA
J: TRBJ1-1
CDR3: CASSESGTGKGNTEAFF

V: TRBV7-2
size: NA
J: TRBJ2-7
CDR3: CASSADGTYEQYF

V: TRBV4-3
size: NA
J: TRBJ2-2
CDR3: CASSQDEPTGELFF

V: TRBV4-1
size: once
J: TRBJ1-5
CDR3: CASSRRESAGYSNQPQHF

V: TRBV6-2/TRBV6-3
size: NA
J: TRBJ2-7
CDR3: CASSYFQGGGNEQYF

V: TRBV9
size: once
J: TRBJ2-3
CDR3: CASSVVSDSGGADTQYF

V: TRBV4-1
size: NA
J: TRBJ1-2
CDR3: CASSQAGGSNYGYTF

V: TRBV7-8
size: NA
J: TRBJ2-1
CDR3: CASRPTGSSYNEQFF

V: TRBV9
size: NA
J: TRBJ1-2
CDR3: CASSQLPTGSNYGYTF

V: TRBV19
size: NA
J: TRBJ2-3
CDR3: CASSPTTDTQYF

V: TRBV19
size: NA
J: TRBJ1-2
CDR3: CASNGGEGYTF

V: TRBV15
size: NA
J: TRBJ1-2
CDR3: CATSTDRGLVNYGYTF

V: TRBV6-5
size: NA
J: TRBJ2-3
CDR3: CASANTGGYDTQYF

V: TRBV2
size: NA
J: TRBJ2-5
CDR3: CASSHPRETQYF

V: TRBV2
size: NA
J: TRBJ2-1
CDR3: CASSEGQYNEQFF

V: TRBV4-1
size: NA
J: TRBJ1-4
CDR3: CASSQDPPGSNEKLFF

V: TRBV4-3
size: NA
J: TRBJ2-1
CDR3: CASSQGQWGSYNEQFF

V: TRBV5-1
size: NA
J: TRBJ1-2
CDR3: CASSLDSYGYTF

V: TRBV24-1
size: NA
J: TRBJ1-5
CDR3: CATSDSQGSHQPQHF

V: TRBV5-1
size: once
J: TRBJ2-2
CDR3: CASSLDRGDTGELFF

V: TRBV18
size: NA
J: TRBJ2-1
CDR3: CASSPGLAGEEQFF

V: TRBV7-9
size: NA
J: TRBJ2-2
CDR3: CASSAPPGSGGNTGELFF

V: TRBV20-1
size: few
J: TRBJ2-3
CDR3: CSASMDSSTDTQYF

V: TRBV5-1
size: NA
J: TRBJ1-2
CDR3: CASSLSGQGGGADGYTF

V: TRBV19
size: once
J: TRBJ2-1
CDR3: CASSRGSSYNEQFF

V: TRBV4-2
size: NA
J: TRBJ1-4
CDR3: CASSRGTAGGEKLFF

V: TRBV30
size: NA
J: TRBJ1-6
CDR3: CAWSDQGGSPLHF

V: TRBV6-5
size: NA
J: TRBJ2-3
CDR3: CASRGTGGTDTQYF

V: TRBV3-1/TRBV3-2
size: few
J: TRBJ1-4
CDR3: CASSRGGVELFF

V: TRBV6-2/TRBV6-3
size: NA
J: TRBJ2-7
CDR3: CASSDRGRSYEQYF

V: TRBV21-1
size: once
J: TRBJ2-3
CDR3: CASSPRQGPSTDTQYF

V: TRBV7-9
size: NA
J: TRBJ1-1
CDR3: CASSSQQGNTEAFF

V: TRBV6-5
size: NA
J: TRBJ1-4
CDR3: CASSYYGSTNEKLFF

V: TRBV6-6
size: NA
J: TRBJ1-6
CDR3: CASSYSLQKNSPLHF